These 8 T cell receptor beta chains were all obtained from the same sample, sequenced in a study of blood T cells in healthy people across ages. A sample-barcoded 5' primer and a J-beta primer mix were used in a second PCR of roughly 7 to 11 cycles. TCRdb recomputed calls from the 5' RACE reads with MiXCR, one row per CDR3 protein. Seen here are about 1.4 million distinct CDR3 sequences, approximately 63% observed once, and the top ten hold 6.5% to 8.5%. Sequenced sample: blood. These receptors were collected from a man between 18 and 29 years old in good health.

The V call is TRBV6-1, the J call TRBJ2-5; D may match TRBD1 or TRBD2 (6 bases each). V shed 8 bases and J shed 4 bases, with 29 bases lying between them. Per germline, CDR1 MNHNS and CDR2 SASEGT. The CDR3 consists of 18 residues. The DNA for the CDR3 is TGTGCCAGCTCCCCATATAAGGGGGGACTCGCACAGGGAGAGACCCAGTACTTC. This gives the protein CASSPYKGGLAQGETQYF.

The CDR3 nucleotides are TGTGCCAGCAGCGCTAGCTACGATGAGCAGTACTTC. This encodes CASSASYDEQYF. This chain joins TRBV4-2 and TRBJ2-5; perhaps TRBD2 as D (5 bases). The CDR3 consists of 12 residues. CDR1 is LGHNA and CDR2 is YNFKEQ in the germline V gene. The germline V and J ends were trimmed by 5 bases and 11 bases, with 15 bases remaining between them.

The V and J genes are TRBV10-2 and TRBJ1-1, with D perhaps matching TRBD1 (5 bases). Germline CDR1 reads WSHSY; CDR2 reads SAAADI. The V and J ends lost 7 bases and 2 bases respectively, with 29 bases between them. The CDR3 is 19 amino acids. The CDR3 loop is CASKTPQGAIGDNNTEAFF. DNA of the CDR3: TGCGCCAGCAAGACTCCCCAAGGGGCGATTGGTGATAACAACACTGAAGCTTTCTTT.

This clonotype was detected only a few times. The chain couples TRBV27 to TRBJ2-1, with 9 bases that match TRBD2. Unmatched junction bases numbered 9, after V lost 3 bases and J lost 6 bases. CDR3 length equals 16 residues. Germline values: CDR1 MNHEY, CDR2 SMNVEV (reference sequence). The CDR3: CASSFGREGRRNEQFF. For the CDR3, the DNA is TGTGCCAGCAGTTTTGGGCGGGAGGGTAGACGCAATGAGCAGTTCTTC.

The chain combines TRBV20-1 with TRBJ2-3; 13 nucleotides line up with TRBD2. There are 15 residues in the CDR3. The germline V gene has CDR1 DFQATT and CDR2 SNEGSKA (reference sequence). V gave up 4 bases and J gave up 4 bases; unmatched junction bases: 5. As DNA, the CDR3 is TGCAGTGCTACTCGGACTAGCGGGAGTTCAGATACGCAGTATTTT. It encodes CSATRTSGSSDTQYF.

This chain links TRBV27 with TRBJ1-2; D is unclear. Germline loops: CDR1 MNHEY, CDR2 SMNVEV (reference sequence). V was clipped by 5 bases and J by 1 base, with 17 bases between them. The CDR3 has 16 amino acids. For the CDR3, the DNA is TGTGCCAGCAGTCCCGCCGGGAAACTATTTAACTATGGCTACACCTTC. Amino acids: CASSPAGKLFNYGYTF.

Here the CDR3 reads CASSWATGAGTDTQYF. In DNA, the CDR3 is TGCGCCAGCAGCTGGGCGACAGGGGCCGGCACAGATACGCAGTATTTT. The rearrangement joins TRBV5-1 to TRBJ2-3; 8 nucleotides align to TRBD1. V was pared by 3 bases and J by 1 base, with 7 bases of the junction left unmatched. Per the germline V gene, CDR1 is SGHRS and CDR2 is YFSETQ. This CDR3 region has 16 residues.

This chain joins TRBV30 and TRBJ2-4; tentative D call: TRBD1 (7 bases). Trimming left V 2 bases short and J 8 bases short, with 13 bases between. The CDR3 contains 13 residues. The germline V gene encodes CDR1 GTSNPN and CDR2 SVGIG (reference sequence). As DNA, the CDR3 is TGTGCCTGGAGTCAGGCCAGGGGGGACATTCAGTACTTC. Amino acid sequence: CAWSQARGDIQYF.